Each of the 11 T cell receptor beta chains below was sequenced from the same sample in a study of OX40 agonist ivuxolimab in advanced cancers. TCRdb's table, derived via immunoSEQ multiplex PCR, lists solely in-frame clones and lacks some. The table shows approximately 84,000 clones, with 70% to 90% occurring only once. The specimen was CD4+ or CD8+ T cells sorted from blood, collected in a trial of the OX40 agonist ivuxolimab. These receptors came from an adult with an advanced solid tumor such as melanoma, head and neck, liver or kidney cancer.

The chain couples TRBV20-1 to TRBJ2-7; possible D gene TRBD1, 5 bases. Germline loops: CDR1 DFQATT, CDR2 SNEGSKA (reference sequence). Trimming shortened V by 6 bases and J by 2 bases, and 8 bases separated the two germline ends. CDR3 length: 11 amino acids. The CDR3 bases are TGCAGTGCGAAGACAGCCTACGAGCAGTACTTC. It yields the protein CSAKTAYEQYF.

V and J are TRBV19 and TRBJ1-1; tentatively, D is TRBD1 (5 bases). V was clipped by 0 bases and J by 6 bases, with 17 bases between them. Germline-derived CDR1 and CDR2 are LNHDA and SQIVND (reference sequence). The CDR3 is 16 residues long. The CDR3 spells CASSIDRAGRAPEAFF. CDR3 in DNA: TGTGCCAGTAGTATAGATAGGGCAGGGAGAGCCCCTGAAGCTTTCTTT.

The V and J genes are TRBV7-3 and TRBJ2-3; no clear D. V shed 5 bases and J shed 4 bases, with 16 bases lying between them. This CDR3 is built from 15 residues. Germline V CDR1 and CDR2: SGHTA, FQGTGA. CDR3 region: CASSPLPSPPDTQYF. CDR3 DNA sequence: TGTGCCAGCAGCCCCCTCCCTTCCCCACCAGATACGCAGTATTTT.

The chain links TRBV20-1 to TRBJ2-5, with a weak D call TRBD1 (6 bases). This CDR3 has 11 amino acids. Germline CDR1 reads DFQATT; CDR2 reads SNEGSKA (reference sequence). V was clipped by 6 bases and J by 3 bases, with 8 bases between them. CDR3 bases: TGCAGTGCGGACAGAGAAGAGACCCAGTACTTC. As protein: CSADREETQYF.

The gene calls are TRBV9 and TRBJ2-6; D unclear. This CDR3 is built from 15 residues. Looked up from germline, CDR1 is SGDLS and CDR2 is YYNGEE. The V and J ends lost 2 bases and 0 bases respectively, with 6 bases between them. In DNA form, the CDR3 reads TGTGCCAGCAGCGTTAGGAGCTCTGGGGCCAACGTCCTGACTTTC. This codes for CASSVRSSGANVLTF.

The chain uses TRBV5-5 and TRBJ1-2, with 10 bases aligning to TRBD1. V lost 0 bases, J lost 8 bases, and 4 bases stayed unmatched. Germline V CDR1 and CDR2: SGHKS, YYEKEE (reference sequence). This CDR3 has 14 amino acids. CDR3 bases: TGTGCCAGCAGCTTGGGGACAGGGGGAAGGGGCTACACCTTC. Protein product: CASSLGTGGRGYTF.

The chain uses TRBV21-1 and TRBJ2-7; the table's TRBD1 call for D was not verified on the DNA. TRBV21-1 is a documented pseudogene. CDR3 length: 13 amino acids. The CDR3 sequence is CASTLPGHLEQYF. The CDR3 DNA sequence: TGTGCCAGCACTCTACCGGGACACCTCGAGCAGTACTTC.

This chain connects TRBV2 to TRBJ2-3, with 8 bases matching TRBD2. Germline values: CDR1 SNHLY, CDR2 FYNNEI. The CDR3 runs 15 residues. After removal of 8 bases from V and 4 bases from J, the junction contained 11 bases not matched to a gene. In nucleotides, the CDR3 is TGTGCCAGCGAAGGTAATAGCGGGAAGGCAGATACGCAGTATTTT. Its translation is CASEGNSGKADTQYF.

The chain carries TRBV5-1 and TRBJ2-1; TRBD1 agrees at 9 bases. CDR3 length: 17 residues. Germline lookup yields CDR1 SGHRS and CDR2 YFSETQ. Trimming removed 2 bases from V and 7 bases from J; junction bases left unmatched: 13. The CDR3 loop is CASSLASDGTGSNEQFF. Written as DNA, the CDR3 is TGCGCCAGCAGCTTAGCCAGCGACGGGACAGGGTCTAATGAGCAGTTCTTC.

The chain links TRBV11-2 to TRBJ1-2; possibly TRBD1 for D (6 bases). This CDR3 is 16 amino acids long. The V gene lost 6 bases and the J gene lost 0 bases, with 17 bases spanning the gap. Germline CDR1 SGHAT, CDR2 FQNNGV. The CDR3 sequence: CASRAMDSETNYGYTF. As DNA, the CDR3 is TGTGCCAGCAGGGCGATGGACAGCGAGACTAACTATGGCTACACCTTC.

The rearrangement joins TRBV5-1 to TRBJ2-3; TRBD1 or TRBD2 may be the D gene (6 bases each). This CDR3 contains 17 residues. V shed 5 bases and J shed 0 bases, with 19 bases lying between them. The germline CDR1 and CDR2 sequences are SGHRS and YFSETQ. As DNA, the CDR3 is TGCGCCAGCAGAGGGGGGATCACAAAGGGGAGCACAGATACGCAGTATTTT. Encoded protein: CASRGGITKGSTDTQYF.